One and the same sample provided the 5 T cell receptor beta chains below, sequenced in a study of blood T cell repertoires in COVID-19 (dated by TCRdb to about 2020). Libraries were constructed by the immunoSEQ multiplex PCR assay. The source is immuneACCESS, and TCRdb retained only in-frame sequences with V and J called. Part of the clones is not carried over; for the studies checked, unresolved V genes explain less than half of this, and the remainder is unexplained. The sample table holds some 100,000 clones, of which 88% were seen once. The ten largest clones add up to 7.5% to 9.5% of the sample. Sequences were obtained from peripheral blood. The receptors derive from a woman in her 70s with acute or convalescent COVID-19.

The chain is built from TRBV6-5 and TRBJ2-7; 8 positions agree with TRBD1. Per germline, CDR1 MNHEY and CDR2 SVGAGI. The CDR3 has 12 residues. Trimming took 7 bases from V and 2 from J; bases not matched to a gene: 1. The CDR3 coding sequence is TGTGCCAGCATGGACAGGGCCTACGAGCAGTACTTC. Its translation: CASMDRAYEQYF.

The V and J genes are TRBV5-1 and TRBJ2-1, with 10 bases identical to TRBD2. The CDR3 length is 14 residues. Trimming removed 2 bases from V and 8 bases from J; junction bases left unmatched: 4. Per the germline V gene, CDR1 is SGHRS and CDR2 is YFSETQ. This CDR3 is CASSFSGGADEQFF. Here the CDR3 DNA reads TGCGCCAGCAGCTTCAGCGGGGGGGCCGATGAGCAGTTCTTC.

The chain combines TRBV27 with TRBJ2-2; D is ambiguous. V lost 2 bases, J lost 1 base, and 5 bases lay in between. This CDR3 region has 14 residues. Looked up from germline, CDR1 is MNHEY and CDR2 is SMNVEV (reference sequence). CDR3: CASSLRGNTGELFF. CDR3 DNA sequence: TGTGCCAGCAGTTTACGAGGGAACACCGGGGAGCTGTTTTTT.

The chain joins TRBV19 to TRBJ2-7; a weak D match, TRBD2 (6 bases). Germline lookup yields CDR1 LNHDA and CDR2 SQIVND (reference sequence). Trimming removed 3 bases from V and 2 bases from J, with 11 bases in between. The length of the CDR3 is 14 residues. CDR3 sequence: CASSMRDPPYEQYF. For the CDR3, the DNA is TGTGCCAGTAGTATGCGGGACCCTCCCTACGAGCAGTACTTC.

The chain has TRBV7-3 and TRBJ2-6; 9 bases map to TRBD1. J lost 2 bases, V lost 5 bases, and 4 bases had no gene match. The CDR3 is made up of 16 amino acids. Germline V gene lookup returns CDR1 SGHTA and CDR2 FQGTGA. The CDR3 nucleotides read TGTGCCAGCAGCCCAGACAGGGGGGCTGGGGCCAACGTCCTGACTTTC. This translates into CASSPDRGAGANVLTF.